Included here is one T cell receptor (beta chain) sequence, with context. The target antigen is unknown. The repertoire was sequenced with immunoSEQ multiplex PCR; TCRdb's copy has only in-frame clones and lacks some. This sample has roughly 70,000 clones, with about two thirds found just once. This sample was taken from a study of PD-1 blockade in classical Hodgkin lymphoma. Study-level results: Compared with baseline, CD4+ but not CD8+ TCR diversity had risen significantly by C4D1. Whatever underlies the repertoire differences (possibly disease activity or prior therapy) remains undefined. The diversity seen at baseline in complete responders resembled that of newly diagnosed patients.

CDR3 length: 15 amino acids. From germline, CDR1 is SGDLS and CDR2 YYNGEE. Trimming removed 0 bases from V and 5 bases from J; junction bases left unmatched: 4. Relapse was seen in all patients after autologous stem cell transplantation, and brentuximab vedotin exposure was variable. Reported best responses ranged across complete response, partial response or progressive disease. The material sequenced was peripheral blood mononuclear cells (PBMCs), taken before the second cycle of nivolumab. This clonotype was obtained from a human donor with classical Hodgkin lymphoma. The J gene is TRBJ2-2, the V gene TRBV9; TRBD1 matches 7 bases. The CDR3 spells CASSVGDRGTGELFF. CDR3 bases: TGTGCCAGCAGCGTAGGGGACAGAGGGACCGGGGAGCTGTTTTTT.